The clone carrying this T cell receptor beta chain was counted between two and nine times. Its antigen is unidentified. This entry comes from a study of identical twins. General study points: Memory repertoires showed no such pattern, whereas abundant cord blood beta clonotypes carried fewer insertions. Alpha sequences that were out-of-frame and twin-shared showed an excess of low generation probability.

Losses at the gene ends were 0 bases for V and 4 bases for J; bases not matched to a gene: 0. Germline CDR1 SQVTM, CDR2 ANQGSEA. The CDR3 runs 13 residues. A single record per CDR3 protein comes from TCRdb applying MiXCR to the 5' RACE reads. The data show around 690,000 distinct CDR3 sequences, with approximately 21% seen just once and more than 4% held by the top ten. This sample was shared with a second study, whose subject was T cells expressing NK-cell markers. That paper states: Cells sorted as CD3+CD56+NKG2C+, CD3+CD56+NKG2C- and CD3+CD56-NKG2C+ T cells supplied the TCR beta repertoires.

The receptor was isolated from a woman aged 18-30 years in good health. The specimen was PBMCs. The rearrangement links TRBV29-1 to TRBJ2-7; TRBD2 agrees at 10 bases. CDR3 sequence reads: CSVEELAGYEQYF. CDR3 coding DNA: TGCAGCGTTGAAGAACTAGCGGGGTACGAGCAGTACTTC.